This T cell receptor beta chain was recovered during a study of cytomegalovirus exposure and HLA in healthy donors. General observations from the study: The authors later linked a missense DCLRE1C variant to TCR beta V- and J-gene trimming.

From germline, CDR1 is LNHDA and CDR2 SQIVND (reference sequence). The CDR3 consists of 14 residues. The V end lost 6 bases, the J end lost 3 bases, and 9 bases lay between the germline ends. The PCR employed 60 Vbeta primers together with 13 Jbeta primers. Measured with immunoSEQ multiplex PCR; TCRdb has only the in-frame clones, and not every one. The sample holds 200,000 to 250,000 clones; approximately 78% are singletons and the top ten take around 2.7%. Remarks on this clone: Its antigen is not identified.

This TCR was recovered from a woman aged 35 to 49 in good health and CMV-seronegative. This rearrangement joins TRBV19 to TRBJ2-6, with a possible D match to TRBD2 (6 bases). Material: PBMCs. DNA of the CDR3: TGTGCCAGTAGGGCGGGATATGGGGCCAACGTCCTGACTTTC. This sequence encodes CASRAGYGANVLTF.